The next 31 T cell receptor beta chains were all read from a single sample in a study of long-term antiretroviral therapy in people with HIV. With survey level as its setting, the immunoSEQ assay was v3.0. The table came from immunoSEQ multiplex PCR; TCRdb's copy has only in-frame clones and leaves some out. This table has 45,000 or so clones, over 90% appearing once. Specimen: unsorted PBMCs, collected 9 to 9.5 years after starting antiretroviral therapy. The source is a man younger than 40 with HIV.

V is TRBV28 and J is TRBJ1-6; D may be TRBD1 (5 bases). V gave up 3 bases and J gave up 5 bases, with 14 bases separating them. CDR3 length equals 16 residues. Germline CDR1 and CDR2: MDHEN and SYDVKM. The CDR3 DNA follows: TGTGCCAGCAGTTTTCCCCTCGGGGGGGATAATTCACCCCTCCACTTT. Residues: CASSFPLGGDNSPLHF.

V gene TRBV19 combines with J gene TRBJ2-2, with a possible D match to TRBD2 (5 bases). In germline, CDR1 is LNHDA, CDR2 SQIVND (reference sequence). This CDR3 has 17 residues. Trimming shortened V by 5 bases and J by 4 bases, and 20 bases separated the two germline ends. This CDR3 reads CASSGDTTMVGTGELFF. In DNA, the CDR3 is TGTGCCAGTAGTGGAGACACGACTATGGTTGGCACCGGGGAGCTGTTTTTT.

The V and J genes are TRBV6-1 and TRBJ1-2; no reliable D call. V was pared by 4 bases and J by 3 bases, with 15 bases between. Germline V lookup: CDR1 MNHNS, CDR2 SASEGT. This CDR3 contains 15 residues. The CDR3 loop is CASSVGRPMDYGYTF. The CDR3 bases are TGTGCCAGCAGTGTCGGACGGCCTATGGACTATGGCTACACCTTC.

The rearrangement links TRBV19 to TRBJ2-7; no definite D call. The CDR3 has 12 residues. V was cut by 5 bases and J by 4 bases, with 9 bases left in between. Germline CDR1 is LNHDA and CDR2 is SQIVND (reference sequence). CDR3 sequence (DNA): TGTGCCAGTAGTGCCGGTGGATACGAGCAGTACTTC. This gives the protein CASSAGGYEQYF.

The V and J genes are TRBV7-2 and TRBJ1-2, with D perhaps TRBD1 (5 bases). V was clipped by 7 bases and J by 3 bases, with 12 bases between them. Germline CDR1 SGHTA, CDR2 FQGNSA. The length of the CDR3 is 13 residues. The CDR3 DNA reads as TGTGCCAGCAAGGCGGGGGGTGACTATGGCTACACCTTC. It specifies CASKAGGDYGYTF.

As DNA, the CDR3 is TGTGCCAGCAGTCCGCGGCAGACCTACGAGCAGTACTTC. It yields the protein CASSPRQTYEQYF. This chain links TRBV27 with TRBJ2-7, with D uncertain. This CDR3 region has 13 residues. Germline V gene sequence: CDR1 MNHEY, CDR2 SMNVEV (reference sequence). V was shortened by 5 bases and J by 2 bases, with 10 bases between the two germline ends.

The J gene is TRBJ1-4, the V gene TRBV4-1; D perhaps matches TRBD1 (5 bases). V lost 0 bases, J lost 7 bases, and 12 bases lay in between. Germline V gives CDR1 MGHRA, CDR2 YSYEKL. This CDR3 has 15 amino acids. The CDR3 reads CASSQDSGSGEKLFF. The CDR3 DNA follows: TGCGCCAGCAGCCAAGATTCAGGGTCTGGTGAAAAACTGTTTTTT.

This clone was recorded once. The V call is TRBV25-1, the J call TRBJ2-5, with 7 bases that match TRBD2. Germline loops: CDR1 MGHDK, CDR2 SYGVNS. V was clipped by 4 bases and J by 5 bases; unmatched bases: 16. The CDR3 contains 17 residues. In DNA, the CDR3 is TGTGCCAGCAGTGGGGGGTGGGAGCGGGGTGTGGAGGAGACCCAGTACTTC. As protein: CASSGGWERGVEETQYF.

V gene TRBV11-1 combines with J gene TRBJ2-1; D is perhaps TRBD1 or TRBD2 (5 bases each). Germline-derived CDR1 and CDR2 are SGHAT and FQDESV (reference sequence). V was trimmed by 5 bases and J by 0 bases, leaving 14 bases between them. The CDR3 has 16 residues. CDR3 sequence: CASSPRGSSSYNEQFF. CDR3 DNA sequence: TGTGCCAGCAGCCCCCGGGGCAGTAGCTCCTACAATGAGCAGTTCTTC.

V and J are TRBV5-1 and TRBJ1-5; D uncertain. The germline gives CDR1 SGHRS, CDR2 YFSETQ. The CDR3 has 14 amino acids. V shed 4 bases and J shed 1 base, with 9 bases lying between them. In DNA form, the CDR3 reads TGCGCCAGCAGCGCCGGGGTGAGCAATCAGCCCCAGCATTTT. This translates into CASSAGVSNQPQHF. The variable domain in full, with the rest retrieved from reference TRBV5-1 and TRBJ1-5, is KAGVTQTPRYLIKTRGQQVTLSCSPISGHRSVSWYQQTPGQGLQFLFEYFSETQRNKGNFPGRFSGRQFSNSRSEMNVSTLELGDSALYLCASSAGVSNQPQHFGDGTRLSIL.

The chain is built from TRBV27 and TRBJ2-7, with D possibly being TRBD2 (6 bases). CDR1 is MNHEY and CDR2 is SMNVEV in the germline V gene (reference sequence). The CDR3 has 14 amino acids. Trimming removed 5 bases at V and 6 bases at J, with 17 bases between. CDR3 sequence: CASSAYGTPGEQYF. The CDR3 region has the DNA TGTGCCAGCAGTGCATACGGGACTCCGGGCGAGCAGTACTTC.

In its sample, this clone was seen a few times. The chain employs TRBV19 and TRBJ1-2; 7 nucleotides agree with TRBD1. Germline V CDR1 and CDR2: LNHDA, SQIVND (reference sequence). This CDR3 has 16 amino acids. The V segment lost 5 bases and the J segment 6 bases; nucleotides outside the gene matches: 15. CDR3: CASSFRTGGHPDGYTF. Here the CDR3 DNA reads TGTGCCAGTAGTTTTAGGACAGGAGGCCATCCAGATGGCTACACCTTC.

CDR3 region: CASKAGAQPQHF. In DNA form, the CDR3 reads TGTGCCAGCAAGGCAGGGGCCCAGCCCCAGCATTTT. This rearrangement joins TRBV2 to TRBJ1-5; D might be TRBD1 (6 bases). With 7 bases removed from V and 7 bases from J, the gap between germline ends came to 11 bases. The CDR3 is 12 residues long. Germline assignment: CDR1 SNHLY and CDR2 FYNNEI.

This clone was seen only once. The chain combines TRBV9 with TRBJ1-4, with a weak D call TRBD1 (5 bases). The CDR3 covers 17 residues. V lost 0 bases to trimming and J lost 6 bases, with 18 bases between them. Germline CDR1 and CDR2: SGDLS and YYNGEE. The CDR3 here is CASSVATGGAGDEKLFF. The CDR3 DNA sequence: TGTGCCAGCAGCGTAGCTACCGGAGGAGCGGGGGATGAAAAACTGTTTTTT.

CDR3 DNA: TGTGCCAGCAGTGAGGGAAGGGGGCCCAGCAATCAGCCCCAGCATTTT. Translating gives CASSEGRGPSNQPQHF. This chain links TRBV2 with TRBJ1-5; 7 positions agree with TRBD1. The CDR3 runs 16 residues. V was pared by 3 bases and J by 1 base, with 6 bases of the junction left unmatched. Germline lookup yields CDR1 SNHLY and CDR2 FYNNEI.

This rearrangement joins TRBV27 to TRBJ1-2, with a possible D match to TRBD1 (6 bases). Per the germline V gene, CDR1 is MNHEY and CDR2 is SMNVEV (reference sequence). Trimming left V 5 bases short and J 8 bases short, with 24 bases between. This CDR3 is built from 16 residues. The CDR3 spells CASSLSQGIGLGGYTF. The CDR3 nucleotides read TGTGCCAGCAGTCTCTCACAGGGAATCGGACTGGGGGGCTACACCTTC.

The CDR3 coding sequence is TGTGCCAGCAGTGGCGGGACAGCTCATGAAGCTTTCTTT. This sequence encodes CASSGGTAHEAFF. V is TRBV6-8 and J is TRBJ1-1, with 7 bases aligning to TRBD1. CDR3 length: 13 residues. The trim removed 5 bases at V and 7 bases at J, leaving 7 bases unmatched. CDR1 and CDR2 from the germline V gene are MNHGY and SAAAGT.

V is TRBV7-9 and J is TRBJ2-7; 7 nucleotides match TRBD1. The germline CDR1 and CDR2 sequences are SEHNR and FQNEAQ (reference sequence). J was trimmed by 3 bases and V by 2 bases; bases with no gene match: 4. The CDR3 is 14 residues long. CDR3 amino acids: CASSLLGTDYEQYV. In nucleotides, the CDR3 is TGTGCCAGCAGCTTACTCGGGACAGACTACGAGCAGTACGTC.

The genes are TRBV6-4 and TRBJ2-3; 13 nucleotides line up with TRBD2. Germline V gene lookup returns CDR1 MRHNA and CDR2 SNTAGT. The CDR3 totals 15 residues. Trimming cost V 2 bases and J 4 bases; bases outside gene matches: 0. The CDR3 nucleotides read TGTGCCAGCAGTGACGGGACTAGCGGGGCAGATACGCAGTATTTT. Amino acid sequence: CASSDGTSGADTQYF.

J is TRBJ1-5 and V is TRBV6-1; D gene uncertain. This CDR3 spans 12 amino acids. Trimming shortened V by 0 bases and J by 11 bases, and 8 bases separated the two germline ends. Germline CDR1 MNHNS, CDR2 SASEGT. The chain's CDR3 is CASSEAHRSQHF. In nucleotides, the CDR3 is TGTGCCAGCAGTGAAGCGCATCGGTCCCAGCATTTT.

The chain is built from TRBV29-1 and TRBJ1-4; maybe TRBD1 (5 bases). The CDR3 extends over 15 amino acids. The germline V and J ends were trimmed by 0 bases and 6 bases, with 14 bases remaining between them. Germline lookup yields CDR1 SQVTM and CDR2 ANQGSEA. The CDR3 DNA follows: TGCAGCGTTGAAGATTTCGGTCAAGGGGATGAAAAACTGTTTTTT. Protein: CSVEDFGQGDEKLFF.

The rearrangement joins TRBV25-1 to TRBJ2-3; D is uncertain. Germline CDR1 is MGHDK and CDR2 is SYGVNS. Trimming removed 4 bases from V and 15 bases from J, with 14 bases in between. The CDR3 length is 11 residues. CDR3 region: CASSGPTGRYF. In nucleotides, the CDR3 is TGTGCCAGCAGTGGACCGACCGGCCGATATTTT.

CDR3 sequence (DNA): TGTGCCAGCAGTCCTAGACAGGGCGCTGAAAAACTGTTTTTT. Its protein product is CASSPRQGAEKLFF. The J gene is TRBJ1-4, the V gene TRBV27; 7 nucleotides match TRBD1. Germline CDR1 MNHEY, CDR2 SMNVEV (reference sequence). This CDR3 is 14 amino acids long. V trimming: 5 bases; J trimming: 7 bases; junction bases outside the gene matches: 7.

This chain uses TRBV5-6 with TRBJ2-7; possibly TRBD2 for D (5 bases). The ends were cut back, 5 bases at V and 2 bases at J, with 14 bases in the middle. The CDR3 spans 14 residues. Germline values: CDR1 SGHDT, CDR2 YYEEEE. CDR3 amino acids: CASRTTGLPYEQYF. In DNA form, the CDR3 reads TGTGCCAGCAGAACTACCGGACTTCCCTACGAGCAGTACTTC.

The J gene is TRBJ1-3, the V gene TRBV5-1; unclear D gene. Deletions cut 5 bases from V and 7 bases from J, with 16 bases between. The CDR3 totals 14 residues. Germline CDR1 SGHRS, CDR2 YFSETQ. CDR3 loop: CASREVSGGNTIYF. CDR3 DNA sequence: TGCGCCAGCAGAGAAGTATCGGGTGGGAACACCATATATTTT. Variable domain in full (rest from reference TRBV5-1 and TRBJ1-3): KAGVTQTPRYLIKTRGQQVTLSCSPISGHRSVSWYQQTPGQGLQFLFEYFSETQRNKGNFPGRFSGRQFSNSRSEMNVSTLELGDSALYLCASREVSGGNTIYFGEGSWLTVV.

CDR3 sequence: CASSNRDPWPYEQYV. The DNA for the CDR3 is TGTGCCAGCAGCAATAGGGACCCCTGGCCCTACGAGCAGTACGTC. The J gene is TRBJ2-7, the V gene TRBV21-1. TRBV21-1 counts as a pseudogene. The CDR3 totals 15 residues.

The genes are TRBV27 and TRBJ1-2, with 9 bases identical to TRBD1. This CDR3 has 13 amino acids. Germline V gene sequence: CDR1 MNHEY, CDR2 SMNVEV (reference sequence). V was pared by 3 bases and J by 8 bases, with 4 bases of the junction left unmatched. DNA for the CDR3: TGTGCCAGCAGTTTGGGACAGGGCGACGGCTACACCTTC. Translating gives CASSLGQGDGYTF.

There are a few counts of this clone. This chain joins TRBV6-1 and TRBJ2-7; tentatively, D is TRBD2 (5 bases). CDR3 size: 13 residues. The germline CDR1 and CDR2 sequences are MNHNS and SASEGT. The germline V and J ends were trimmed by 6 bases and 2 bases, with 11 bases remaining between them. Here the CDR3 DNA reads TGTGCCAGCAGCACGGACGGGGCCTACGAGCAGTACGTC. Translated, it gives CASSTDGAYEQYV.

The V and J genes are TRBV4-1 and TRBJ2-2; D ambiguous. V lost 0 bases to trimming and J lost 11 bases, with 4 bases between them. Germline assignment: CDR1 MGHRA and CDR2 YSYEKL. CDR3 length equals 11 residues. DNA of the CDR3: TGCGCCAGCAGCCAAGACGGCGAGCTGTTTTTT. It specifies CASSQDGELFF.

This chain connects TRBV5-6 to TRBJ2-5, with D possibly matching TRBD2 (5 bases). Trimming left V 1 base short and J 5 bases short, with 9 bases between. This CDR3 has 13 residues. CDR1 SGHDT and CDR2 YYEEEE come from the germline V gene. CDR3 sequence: CASSLFRGETQYF. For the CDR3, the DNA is TGTGCCAGCAGCTTGTTCCGCGGGGAGACCCAGTACTTC.

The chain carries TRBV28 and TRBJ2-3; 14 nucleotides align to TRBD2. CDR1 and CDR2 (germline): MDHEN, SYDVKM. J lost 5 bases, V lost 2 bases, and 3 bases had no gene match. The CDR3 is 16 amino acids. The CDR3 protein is CASSLVTSGGGDTQYF. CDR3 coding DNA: TGTGCCAGCAGTTTAGTGACTAGCGGGGGGGGAGATACGCAGTATTTT.